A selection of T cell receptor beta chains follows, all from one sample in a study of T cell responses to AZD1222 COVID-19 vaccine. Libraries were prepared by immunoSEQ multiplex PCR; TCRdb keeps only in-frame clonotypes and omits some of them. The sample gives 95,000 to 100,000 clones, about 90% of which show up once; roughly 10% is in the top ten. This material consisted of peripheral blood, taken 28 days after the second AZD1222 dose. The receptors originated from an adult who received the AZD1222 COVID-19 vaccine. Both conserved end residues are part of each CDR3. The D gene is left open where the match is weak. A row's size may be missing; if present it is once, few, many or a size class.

DNA: TGTGCCAGCAGCACAAGACAACCTGGGACAGGGGGCAGGATAAATCAGCCCCAGCATTTT
CDR3: CASSTRQPGTGGRINQPQHF
length: 20
size: few
J: TRBJ1-5
D: -
V: TRBV21-1

DNA: TGTGCCAGCAGTTACAACGGGGGAGTAGCGGCGCAAGAGACCCAGTACTTC
CDR3: CASSYNGGVAAQETQYF
length: 17
size: -
J: TRBJ2-5
D: -
V: TRBV6-2/TRBV6-3

DNA: TGCGCCAGCAGCCAGGGTCTGGGGAATGAGCAGTTCTTC
CDR3: CASSQGLGNEQFF
length: 13
size: -
J: TRBJ2-1
D: -
V: TRBV4-3

DNA: TGTGCCAGCAGCGTAGATCAAAGGCAGCCCCAGCATTTT
CDR3: CASSVDQRQPQHF
length: 13
size: -
J: TRBJ1-5
D: -
V: TRBV9

DNA: TGCGCCAGCAGCCTACTACTAGCGGGAGGCCACTACGAGCAGTACTTC
CDR3: CASSLLLAGGHYEQYF
length: 16
size: once
J: TRBJ2-7
D: TRBD2
V: TRBV4-1

DNA: TGTGCCAGCAGCGTAGATGGGGACTCCTACAATGAGCAGTTCTTC
CDR3: CASSVDGDSYNEQFF
length: 15
size: -
J: TRBJ2-1
D: -
V: TRBV9

DNA: TGCGCCAGCAGCCAAGATTTTGAAGGGATCAATTCACCCCTCCACTTT
CDR3: CASSQDFEGINSPLHF
length: 16
size: few
J: TRBJ1-6
D: -
V: TRBV4-3

DNA: TGTGCCAGCGAAGGGGGGAGGTGGGGAGAGACCCAGTACTTC
CDR3: CASEGGRWGETQYF
length: 14
size: -
J: TRBJ2-5
D: -
V: TRBV21-1

DNA: TGTGCCAGCAGCTTGGTTGGGGGGCGTTTCAGTGAAGCTTTCTTT
CDR3: CASSLVGGRFSEAFF
length: 15
size: -
J: TRBJ1-1
D: -
V: TRBV5-5

DNA: TGTGCCAGCAGAGGTACAGAAGCCTATGGCTACACCTTC
CDR3: CASRGTEAYGYTF
length: 13
size: -
J: TRBJ1-2
D: -
V: TRBV6-5

DNA: TGTGCCAGCAGCTTTGCACAGGGGGGAAACACTGAAGCTTTCTTT
CDR3: CASSFAQGGNTEAFF
length: 15
size: once
J: TRBJ1-1
D: TRBD1
V: TRBV5-4

DNA: TGTGCCAGCTCCGACCTGGGGCCCCAGCATTTT
CDR3: CASSDLGPQHF
length: 11
size: -
J: TRBJ1-5
D: -
V: TRBV2

DNA: TGTGCCAGCAGCTTTGAACGGGGGGCATACAATGAGCAGTTCTTC
CDR3: CASSFERGAYNEQFF
length: 15
size: -
J: TRBJ2-1
D: -
V: TRBV5-8

DNA: TGTGCCAGCAGTTTAGGGACAGGGGGCGATGGCGGGGAGCTGTTTTTT
CDR3: CASSLGTGGDGGELFF
length: 16
size: once
J: TRBJ2-2
D: TRBD1
V: TRBV27

DNA: TGCGCCACTACGGGACAGGCGGGGGAGACCCAGTACTTC
CDR3: CATTGQAGETQYF
length: 13
size: -
J: TRBJ2-5
D: TRBD1
V: TRBV5-1